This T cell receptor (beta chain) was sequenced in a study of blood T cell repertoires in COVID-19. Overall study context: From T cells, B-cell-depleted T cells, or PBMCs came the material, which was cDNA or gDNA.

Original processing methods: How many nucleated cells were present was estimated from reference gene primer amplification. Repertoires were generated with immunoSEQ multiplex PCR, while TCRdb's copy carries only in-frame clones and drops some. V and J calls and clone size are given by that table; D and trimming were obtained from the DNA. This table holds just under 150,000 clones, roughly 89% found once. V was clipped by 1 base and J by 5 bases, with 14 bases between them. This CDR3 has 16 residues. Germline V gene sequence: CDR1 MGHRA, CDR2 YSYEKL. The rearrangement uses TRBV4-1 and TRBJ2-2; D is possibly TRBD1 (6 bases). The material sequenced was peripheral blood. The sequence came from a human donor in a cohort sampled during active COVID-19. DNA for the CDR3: TGCGCCAGCAGCCAAGTATTCGCAGGGGAAACCGGGGAGCTGTTTTTT. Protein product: CASSQVFAGETGELFF.